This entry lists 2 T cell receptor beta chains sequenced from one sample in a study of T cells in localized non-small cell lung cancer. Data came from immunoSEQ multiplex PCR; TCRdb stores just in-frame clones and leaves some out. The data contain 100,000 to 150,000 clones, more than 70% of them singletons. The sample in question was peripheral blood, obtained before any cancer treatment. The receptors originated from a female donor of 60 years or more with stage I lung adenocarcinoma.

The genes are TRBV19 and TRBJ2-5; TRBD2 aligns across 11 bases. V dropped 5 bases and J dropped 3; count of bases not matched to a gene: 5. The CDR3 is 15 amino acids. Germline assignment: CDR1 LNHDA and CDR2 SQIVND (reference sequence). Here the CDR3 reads CASSVEGLAEETQYF. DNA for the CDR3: TGTGCCAGTAGTGTCGAGGGACTAGCGGAAGAGACCCAGTACTTC.

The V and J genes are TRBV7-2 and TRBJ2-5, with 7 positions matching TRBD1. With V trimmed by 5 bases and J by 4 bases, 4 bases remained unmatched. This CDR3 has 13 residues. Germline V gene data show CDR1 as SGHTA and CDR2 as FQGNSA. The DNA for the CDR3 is TGTGCCAGCAGCCAAGACAGGGTAGAGACCCAGTACTTC. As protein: CASSQDRVETQYF.